The 3 T cell receptor beta chains below come from one sample, sequenced in a study of PD-L1 blockade in urothelial cancer. Clones were sequenced by immunoSEQ multiplex PCR, and TCRdb holds only the in-frame ones, with some missing. Of some 49,000 clones listed, about 85% are singletons. Material: PBMCs, obtained around atezolizumab (anti-PD-L1) treatment. These receptors all stem from a man aged 55 to 70 with urothelial cancer.

The DNA for the CDR3 is TGCGCCAGCAGCCCCGATAGGACTAGCGGGGCGTATTTT. Translation gives CASSPDRTSGAYF. The chain couples TRBV5-1 to TRBJ2-3, with 12 bases lining up with TRBD2. This CDR3 has 13 amino acids. V lost 4 bases, J lost 14 bases, and 8 bases stayed unmatched. The germline V gene has CDR1 SGHRS and CDR2 YFSETQ.

The J gene is TRBJ1-2, the V gene TRBV6-1, with TRBD1 as a possible D gene (6 bases). Germline-derived CDR1 and CDR2 are MNHNS and SASEGT. V lost 7 bases to trimming and J lost 0 bases, with 12 bases between them. The CDR3 runs 14 residues. CDR3 coding DNA: TGTGCCAGCACTTCAGGGGCCACTAACTATGGCTACACCTTC. It translates to CASTSGATNYGYTF.

This clone was seen a few times. V is TRBV7-3 and J is TRBJ2-1, with 9 bases that match TRBD2. CDR1 SGHTA and CDR2 FQGTGA come from the germline V gene. The CDR3 runs to 15 residues. V shed 4 bases, J shed 6 bases, and the junction held 7 bases outside the gene matches. The chain's CDR3 is CASSSSGLAGNEQFF. The CDR3 DNA follows: TGTGCCAGCAGCTCCTCGGGACTAGCAGGCAATGAGCAGTTCTTC. Together with reference TRBV7-3 and TRBJ2-1, the CDR3 gives the full variable domain: GAGVSQTPSNKVTEKGKYVELRCDPISGHTALYWYRQSLGQGPEFLIYFQGTGAADDSGLPNDRFFAVRPEGSVSTLKIQRTERGDSAVYLCASSSSGLAGNEQFFGPGTRLTVL.